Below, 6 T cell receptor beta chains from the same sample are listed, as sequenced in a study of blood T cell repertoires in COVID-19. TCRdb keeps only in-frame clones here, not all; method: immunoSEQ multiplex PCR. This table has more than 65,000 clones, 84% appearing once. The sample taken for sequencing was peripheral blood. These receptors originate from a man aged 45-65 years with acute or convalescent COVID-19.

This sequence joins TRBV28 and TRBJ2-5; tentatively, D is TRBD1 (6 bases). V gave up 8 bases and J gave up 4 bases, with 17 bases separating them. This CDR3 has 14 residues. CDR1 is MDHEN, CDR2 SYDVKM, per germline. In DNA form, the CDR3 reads TGTGCCAGCGGTGGCTCCTCGACAGGAGAGACCCAGTACTTC. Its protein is CASGGSSTGETQYF.

CDR3 DNA: TGTGCCAGCAGCCCCACAGGCCACCACCGCTACGAGCAGTACTTC. This codes for CASSPTGHHRYEQYF. The chain has TRBV11-3 and TRBJ2-7, with D tentatively TRBD1 (5 bases). Germline CDR1 SGHNT, CDR2 YENEEA. The length of the CDR3 is 15 residues. V shed 5 bases and J shed 3 bases, with 17 bases lying between them.

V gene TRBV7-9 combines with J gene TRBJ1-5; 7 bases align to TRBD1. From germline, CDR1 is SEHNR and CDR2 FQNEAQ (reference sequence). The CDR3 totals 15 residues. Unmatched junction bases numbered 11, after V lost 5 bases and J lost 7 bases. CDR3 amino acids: CASSPADRVNQPQHF. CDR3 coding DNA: TGTGCCAGCAGCCCCGCAGACAGGGTGAACCAGCCCCAGCATTTT.

The CDR3 loop reads CASSYATGVTYEQYF. Written as DNA, the CDR3 is TGTGCCAGCAGTTACGCCACCGGGGTAACCTACGAGCAGTACTTC. The chain combines TRBV6-5 with TRBJ2-7, with D possibly TRBD2 on 5 matching bases. Germline assignment: CDR1 MNHEY and CDR2 SVGAGI. The CDR3 runs 15 residues. The ends were cut back, 2 bases at V and 2 bases at J, with 13 bases in the middle.

The chain's CDR3 is CASSIIGVGNTIYF. The DNA for the CDR3 is TGTGCCAGTAGTATTATAGGGGTTGGAAACACCATATATTTT. The J gene is TRBJ1-3, the V gene TRBV19; D possibly corresponds to TRBD1 (5 bases). The CDR3 extends over 14 amino acids. Germline V lookup: CDR1 LNHDA, CDR2 SQIVND (reference sequence). Between the trimmed V and J ends, which lost 3 bases and 3 bases, there was a span of 9 bases.

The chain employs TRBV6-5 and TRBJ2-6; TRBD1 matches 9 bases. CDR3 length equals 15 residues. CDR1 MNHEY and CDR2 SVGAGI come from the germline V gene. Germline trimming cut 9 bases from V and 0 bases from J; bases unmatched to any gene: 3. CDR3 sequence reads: CARGQGGSGANVLTF. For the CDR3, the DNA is TGTGCCAGGGGACAGGGCGGCTCTGGGGCCAACGTCCTGACTTTC.